Listed below are T cell receptor beta chains from one sample, sequenced in a study of blood T cell repertoires in COVID-19. Sequencing was performed with immunoSEQ multiplex PCR; in TCRdb, only in-frame clones are kept and a portion is missing. The sample records about 320,000 clones, around 92% being singletons. The sample consisted of peripheral blood. The receptors derive from a man between 18 and 35 years old who had recovered from COVID-19. CDR3s include the opening cysteine and the closing phenylalanine or tryptophan. D genes are given only for firm matches. Clone size is shown for a subset of rows, as once, few, many or a class of expanded clone.

V gene: TRBV11-1
clone size: -
J gene: TRBJ2-7
CDR3 length: 15
D gene: -
CDR3 protein: CASSLVGRGFYEQYF
CDR3 DNA: TGTGCCAGCAGCTTAGTCGGCAGGGGTTTCTACGAGCAGTACTTC

V gene: TRBV5-4
clone size: -
J gene: TRBJ2-7
CDR3 length: 15
D gene: TRBD1
CDR3 protein: CASSAGTGFVYEQYF
CDR3 DNA: TGTGCCAGCAGCGCCGGGACAGGGTTCGTCTACGAGCAGTACTTC

V gene: TRBV4-3
clone size: -
J gene: TRBJ2-2
CDR3 length: 15
D gene: TRBD1
CDR3 protein: CASSTATGLTGELFF
CDR3 DNA: TGCGCCAGCAGTACCGCGACAGGGCTCACCGGGGAGCTGTTTTTT

V gene: TRBV9
clone size: -
J gene: TRBJ2-7
CDR3 length: 13
D gene: -
CDR3 protein: CASSVDGAGEQYF
CDR3 DNA: TGTGCCAGCAGCGTAGACGGAGCGGGTGAGCAGTACTTC

V gene: TRBV29-1
clone size: -
J gene: TRBJ1-2
CDR3 length: 11
D gene: -
CDR3 protein: CSADGGDGYTF
CDR3 DNA: TGCAGCGCTGACGGGGGGGATGGCTACACCTTC

V gene: TRBV2
clone size: -
J gene: TRBJ1-1
CDR3 length: 14
D gene: -
CDR3 protein: CASSDAAGYTEAFF
CDR3 DNA: TGTGCCAGCAGTGATGCGGCAGGGTACACTGAAGCTTTCTTT

V gene: TRBV6-5
clone size: -
J gene: TRBJ2-7
CDR3 length: 16
D gene: -
CDR3 protein: CASSYSGVPRGYEQYF
CDR3 DNA: TGTGCCAGCAGTTACTCGGGAGTTCCCCGCGGGTACGAGCAGTACTTC

V gene: TRBV6-2/TRBV6-3
clone size: -
J gene: TRBJ2-2
CDR3 length: 14
D gene: TRBD1
CDR3 protein: CASSLYRGTGELFF
CDR3 DNA: TGTGCCAGCAGCCTTTACAGGGGGACCGGGGAGCTGTTTTTT

V gene: TRBV6-5
clone size: -
J gene: TRBJ1-4
CDR3 length: 16
D gene: TRBD1
CDR3 protein: CASSYQTGHSSEKLFF
CDR3 DNA: TGTGCCAGCAGCTACCAGACAGGGCATTCGTCTGAAAAACTGTTTTTT

V gene: TRBV6-5
clone size: -
J gene: TRBJ2-4
CDR3 length: 16
D gene: TRBD2
CDR3 protein: CASSSGGAGTLIIQYF
CDR3 DNA: TGTGCCAGCAGTTCGGGGGGGGCAGGAACCCTGATCATTCAGTACTTC

V gene: TRBV30
clone size: -
J gene: TRBJ1-2
CDR3 length: 13
D gene: TRBD1
CDR3 protein: CAWSVQGANGYTF
CDR3 DNA: TGTGCCTGGAGTGTACAGGGGGCAAATGGCTACACCTTC

V gene: TRBV19
clone size: -
J gene: TRBJ1-3
CDR3 length: 12
D gene: TRBD1
CDR3 protein: CASGDRGNTIYF
CDR3 DNA: TGTGCCAGCGGGGACAGGGGAAACACCATATATTTT

V gene: TRBV19
clone size: -
J gene: TRBJ2-3
CDR3 length: 15
D gene: TRBD1
CDR3 protein: CASSIDRGRTDTQYF
CDR3 DNA: TGTGCCAGTAGTATCGACAGGGGGCGCACAGATACGCAGTATTTT

V gene: TRBV3-1/TRBV3-2
clone size: -
J gene: TRBJ2-1
CDR3 length: 15
D gene: -
CDR3 protein: CASSQDIARTREQFF
CDR3 DNA: TGTGCCAGCAGCCAAGATATAGCGAGGACGCGTGAGCAGTTCTTC

V gene: TRBV29-1
clone size: -
J gene: TRBJ2-2
CDR3 length: 16
D gene: TRBD1
CDR3 protein: CSAEGVGTVGAGELFF
CDR3 DNA: TGCAGCGCCGAAGGGGTGGGGACAGTGGGTGCCGGGGAGCTGTTTTTT

V gene: TRBV6-2/TRBV6-3
clone size: once
J gene: TRBJ2-1
CDR3 length: 18
D gene: TRBD2
CDR3 protein: CASSYSISRGVSYNEQFF
CDR3 DNA: TGTGCCAGCAGTTACTCGATCTCGCGGGGGGTCTCCTACAATGAGCAGTTCTTC

V gene: TRBV12-3/TRBV12-4
clone size: -
J gene: TRBJ1-2
CDR3 length: 11
D gene: -
CDR3 protein: CASMQGASPTF
CDR3 DNA: TGTGCCAGCATGCAGGGTGCCAGCCCAACCTTC

V gene: TRBV21-1
clone size: -
J gene: TRBJ1-2
CDR3 length: 13
D gene: -
CDR3 protein: CARWGHRAYGYTF
CDR3 DNA: TGTGCCCGATGGGGACACCGAGCCTATGGCTACACCTTC

V gene: TRBV5-1
clone size: -
J gene: TRBJ2-2
CDR3 length: 17
D gene: TRBD1
CDR3 protein: CASSLVEGQGFSGELFF
CDR3 DNA: TGCGCCAGCAGCTTGGTTGAGGGACAGGGGTTTTCCGGGGAGCTGTTTTTT

V gene: TRBV7-2
clone size: -
J gene: TRBJ2-3
CDR3 length: 14
D gene: TRBD2
CDR3 protein: CASSLMAGGDTQYF
CDR3 DNA: TGTGCCAGCAGCTTAATGGCGGGGGGAGATACGCAGTATTTT

V gene: TRBV6-5
clone size: few
J gene: TRBJ2-7
CDR3 length: 12
D gene: TRBD1
CDR3 protein: CASRMTGFEQYF
CDR3 DNA: TGTGCCAGCAGGATGACAGGGTTCGAGCAGTACTTC

V gene: TRBV6-2/TRBV6-3
clone size: -
J gene: TRBJ2-7
CDR3 length: 14
D gene: TRBD1
CDR3 protein: CASSYGTGALEQYF
CDR3 DNA: TGTGCCAGCAGTTACGGGACAGGGGCCCTCGAGCAGTACTTC

V gene: TRBV29-1
clone size: -
J gene: TRBJ2-3
CDR3 length: 16
D gene: TRBD2
CDR3 protein: CSVEFVTTGRPDTQYF
CDR3 DNA: TGCAGCGTTGAATTCGTGACGACCGGGAGGCCAGATACGCAGTATTTT

V gene: TRBV6-5
clone size: -
J gene: TRBJ1-3
CDR3 length: 14
D gene: -
CDR3 protein: CASRQGYSGNTIYF
CDR3 DNA: TGTGCCAGCAGACAGGGATACTCTGGAAACACCATATATTTT

V gene: TRBV2
clone size: -
J gene: TRBJ2-7
CDR3 length: 15
D gene: TRBD2
CDR3 protein: CASSLGLAGGREQYF
CDR3 DNA: TGTGCCAGCAGTCTGGGACTAGCGGGGGGGCGCGAGCAGTACTTC

V gene: TRBV6-1
clone size: -
J gene: TRBJ2-7
CDR3 length: 16
D gene: -
CDR3 protein: CASSALATATYYEQYF
CDR3 DNA: TGTGCCAGCAGTGCCCTGGCGACAGCCACCTACTACGAGCAGTACTTC

V gene: TRBV7-2
clone size: -
J gene: TRBJ2-1
CDR3 length: 19
D gene: TRBD2
CDR3 protein: CASSKGASGSGLSPNEQFF
CDR3 DNA: TGTGCCAGCAGCAAAGGGGCTAGCGGGAGTGGTTTGTCTCCCAATGAGCAGTTCTTC

V gene: TRBV6-6
clone size: -
J gene: TRBJ2-1
CDR3 length: 13
D gene: TRBD2
CDR3 protein: CASSYVLADEQFF
CDR3 DNA: TGTGCCAGCAGTTACGTGCTAGCGGATGAGCAGTTCTTC

V gene: TRBV6-5
clone size: -
J gene: TRBJ1-6
CDR3 length: 16
D gene: TRBD1
CDR3 protein: CASSYGTGVGNSPLHF
CDR3 DNA: TGTGCCAGCAGTTACGGGACAGGGGTGGGAAATTCACCCCTCCACTTT

V gene: TRBV5-1
clone size: -
J gene: TRBJ1-2
CDR3 length: 13
D gene: -
CDR3 protein: CASSGGLIYGYTF
CDR3 DNA: TGCGCCAGCAGCGGGGGACTGATCTATGGCTACACCTTC

V gene: TRBV14
clone size: -
J gene: TRBJ2-1
CDR3 length: 17
D gene: -
CDR3 protein: CASSPLQEAGTYNEQFF
CDR3 DNA: TGTGCCAGCAGCCCCCTCCAGGAGGCTGGGACCTACAATGAGCAGTTCTTC

V gene: TRBV19
clone size: -
J gene: TRBJ2-2
CDR3 length: 16
D gene: TRBD1
CDR3 protein: CASMGVGTGGPGELFF
CDR3 DNA: TGTGCCAGTATGGGGGTGGGGACAGGGGGCCCCGGGGAGCTGTTTTTT

V gene: TRBV7-3
clone size: -
J gene: TRBJ2-1
CDR3 length: 16
D gene: TRBD2
CDR3 protein: CASSFIERELNNEQFF
CDR3 DNA: TGTGCCAGCAGCTTTATTGAGCGGGAGTTGAACAATGAGCAGTTCTTC

V gene: TRBV6-8
clone size: -
J gene: TRBJ1-1
CDR3 length: 18
D gene: TRBD1
CDR3 protein: CASRTPHPGQDLNTEAFF
CDR3 DNA: TGTGCCAGCAGGACGCCACATCCGGGACAGGACTTGAACACTGAAGCTTTCTTT

V gene: TRBV9
clone size: -
J gene: TRBJ1-1
CDR3 length: 12
D gene: -
CDR3 protein: CASSDRNTEAFF
CDR3 DNA: TGTGCCAGCAGCGATCGGAACACTGAAGCTTTCTTT

V gene: TRBV7-9
clone size: -
J gene: TRBJ2-6
CDR3 length: 18
D gene: TRBD1
CDR3 protein: CASSLGGQASSGANVLTF
CDR3 DNA: TGTGCCAGCAGCTTAGGTGGACAGGCCAGCTCTGGGGCCAACGTCCTGACTTTC

V gene: TRBV29-1
clone size: -
J gene: TRBJ2-1
CDR3 length: 16
D gene: -
CDR3 protein: CSAGTRDFPSYNEQFF
CDR3 DNA: TGCAGCGCCGGAACCCGGGACTTTCCCTCCTACAATGAGCAGTTCTTC

V gene: TRBV5-4
clone size: -
J gene: TRBJ2-7
CDR3 length: 16
D gene: -
CDR3 protein: CASSPGRIADPYEQYF
CDR3 DNA: TGTGCCAGCAGCCCGGGGCGTATAGCGGACCCCTACGAGCAGTACTTC

V gene: TRBV5-1
clone size: -
J gene: TRBJ2-7
CDR3 length: 12
D gene: -
CDR3 protein: CASSATAYEQYF
CDR3 DNA: TGCGCCAGCAGCGCTACAGCCTACGAGCAGTACTTC

V gene: TRBV10-3
clone size: -
J gene: TRBJ1-1
CDR3 length: 13
D gene: -
CDR3 protein: CAAGAPLNTEAFF
CDR3 DNA: TGTGCCGCGGGGGCACCTTTGAACACTGAAGCTTTCTTT

V gene: TRBV7-6
clone size: few
J gene: TRBJ1-2
CDR3 length: 11
D gene: TRBD1
CDR3 protein: CASSIGQDYTF
CDR3 DNA: TGTGCCAGCAGCATCGGACAGGACTACACCTTC

V gene: TRBV6-5
clone size: -
J gene: TRBJ1-1
CDR3 length: 14
D gene: -
CDR3 protein: CASSYWEGNTEAFF
CDR3 DNA: TGTGCCAGCAGTTACTGGGAGGGGAACACTGAAGCTTTCTTT

V gene: TRBV18
clone size: -
J gene: TRBJ2-5
CDR3 length: 15
D gene: TRBD2
CDR3 protein: CASSPRTSSGETQYF
CDR3 DNA: TGTGCCAGCTCACCCAGGACTAGCTCCGGAGAGACCCAGTACTTC

V gene: TRBV23-1
clone size: -
J gene: TRBJ1-2
CDR3 length: 11
D gene: TRBD1
CDR3 protein: CANRDSYGYTF
CDR3 DNA: TGCGCCAACCGGGACAGTTATGGCTACACCTTC

V gene: TRBV19
clone size: -
J gene: TRBJ2-7
CDR3 length: 11
D gene: -
CDR3 protein: CATRRGYEQYF
CDR3 DNA: TGTGCCACAAGACGCGGCTACGAGCAGTACTTC

V gene: TRBV5-1
clone size: few
J gene: TRBJ2-1
CDR3 length: 15
D gene: -
CDR3 protein: CASSSIDPLGNEQFF
CDR3 DNA: TGCGCCAGCAGCTCCATAGATCCCCTTGGCAATGAGCAGTTCTTC

V gene: TRBV7-2
clone size: -
J gene: TRBJ2-5
CDR3 length: 12
D gene: -
CDR3 protein: CASSLVPETQYF
CDR3 DNA: TGTGCCAGCAGCTTAGTCCCGGAGACCCAGTACTTC

V gene: TRBV12-3/TRBV12-4
clone size: -
J gene: TRBJ1-2
CDR3 length: 13
D gene: -
CDR3 protein: CASRQQANYGYTF
CDR3 DNA: TGTGCCAGCAGACAACAAGCTAACTATGGCTACACCTTC

V gene: TRBV27
clone size: -
J gene: TRBJ2-7
CDR3 length: 12
D gene: -
CDR3 protein: CASSLSNYEQYF
CDR3 DNA: TGTGCCAGCAGTTTATCCAACTACGAGCAGTACTTC

V gene: TRBV30
clone size: -
J gene: TRBJ1-1
CDR3 length: 14
D gene: -
CDR3 protein: CASLGGEVNTEAFF
CDR3 DNA: TGTGCGTCCCTTGGGGGGGAGGTAAACACTGAAGCTTTCTTT

V gene: TRBV6-5
clone size: -
J gene: TRBJ2-7
CDR3 length: 14
D gene: TRBD1
CDR3 protein: CASSIYRGPYEQYF
CDR3 DNA: TGTGCCAGCAGTATCTACAGGGGGCCGTACGAGCAGTACTTC

V gene: TRBV19
clone size: -
J gene: TRBJ2-1
CDR3 length: 17
D gene: TRBD2
CDR3 protein: CASNGGGLAGGRNEQFF
CDR3 DNA: TGTGCCAGCAATGGTGGGGGATTAGCGGGGGGAAGGAATGAGCAGTTCTTC

V gene: TRBV29-1
clone size: -
J gene: TRBJ1-1
CDR3 length: 13
D gene: TRBD1
CDR3 protein: CSDADRYGTEAFF
CDR3 DNA: TGCAGCGACGCGGACAGGTACGGAACTGAAGCTTTCTTT

V gene: TRBV6-2/TRBV6-3
clone size: -
J gene: TRBJ2-1
CDR3 length: 11
D gene: -
CDR3 protein: CASSRGGEQFF
CDR3 DNA: TGTGCCAGCAGTCGAGGAGGTGAGCAGTTCTTC

V gene: TRBV19
clone size: -
J gene: TRBJ2-3
CDR3 length: 16
D gene: TRBD2
CDR3 protein: CASSTLAGPKVDTQYF
CDR3 DNA: TGTGCCAGTAGTACCTTAGCGGGACCTAAAGTAGATACGCAGTATTTT

V gene: TRBV15
clone size: -
J gene: TRBJ2-7
CDR3 length: 15
D gene: TRBD1
CDR3 protein: CATSPVPGTGYEQYF
CDR3 DNA: TGTGCCACCAGCCCTGTTCCCGGGACAGGGTACGAGCAGTACTTC

V gene: TRBV5-1
clone size: -
J gene: TRBJ2-1
CDR3 length: 16
D gene: TRBD2
CDR3 protein: CASSLTGTSAYNEQFF
CDR3 DNA: TGCGCCAGCAGCTTGACCGGGACTAGCGCCTACAATGAGCAGTTCTTC

V gene: TRBV27
clone size: -
J gene: TRBJ2-1
CDR3 length: 14
D gene: -
CDR3 protein: CASSTRSLGGEQFF
CDR3 DNA: TGTGCCAGCAGTACCCGCTCCCTCGGGGGTGAGCAGTTCTTC

V gene: TRBV27
clone size: -
J gene: TRBJ2-5
CDR3 length: 13
D gene: TRBD2
CDR3 protein: CASSFGGVETQYF
CDR3 DNA: TGTGCCAGCAGTTTTGGGGGGGTGGAGACCCAGTACTTC